This TCR beta chain was identified in a study of blood T cell repertoires in COVID-19. At the level of the study: Material from acute and convalescent COVID-19 was sourced from the United States, Italy and Spain. The analysed material was cDNA or gDNA that came from T cells, B-cell-depleted T cells, or PBMCs.

Produced via immunoSEQ multiplex PCR; TCRdb's table is partial and in-frame only. This table holds roughly 180,000 clones, more than 65% found once. The CDR3 contains 17 residues. V trimming: 6 bases; J trimming: 2 bases; junction bases outside the gene matches: 10. In germline, CDR1 is SNHLY, CDR2 FYNNEI. This chain joins TRBV2 and TRBJ1-3; 10 nucleotides align to TRBD1. This TCR was sampled from a woman aged 40 to 50 with acute COVID-19. The sequenced sample consisted of PBMCs or T cells enriched from blood (not recorded which). The CDR3 is CASSHTGTGAAGNTIYF. Written as DNA, the CDR3 is TGTGCCAGCAGCCACACCGGGACAGGGGCGGCTGGAAACACCATATATTTT.